This T cell receptor (beta chain) derives from a study of molecular identifiers for immune sequencing clone quantification. Overall study findings and caveats: The sizes of highly expanded clones could be underestimated when identical TCR molecules share a barcode.

This clonotype was detected a few times. Its antigen remains unknown. This likely comes from a read error, as the CDR3 has no conserved phenylalanine or tryptophan at its end. Sorted naive CD8 T cells were those defined as CD8+CD4-CCR7+CD45RA+. TCRdb reanalysed the PCR reads using MiXCR and keeps one entry per CDR3 protein. The sample holds more than 450,000 distinct CDR3 sequences, about a quarter seen once. The CDR3 runs 14 residues. The germline V gene has CDR1 MNHEY and CDR2 SMNVEV (reference sequence). The V gene lost 3 bases and the J gene lost 4 bases, with 9 bases spanning the gap. This TCR came from a human donor in good health. Some libraries in this study had Jurkat cell RNA spiked in. The genes are TRBV27 and TRBJ2-2; no clear D. The sample comprised naive CD8+ T cells from blood, with Jurkat cell RNA spiked in. Subset: FACS-sorted CD8+CD4-CCR7+CD45RA+ naive T cells. The CDR3 coding sequence is TGTGCCAGCAGTTTGAGTCCGGTCACCGGGGAGCTGTTTCTT. It yields the protein CASSLSPVTGELFL.